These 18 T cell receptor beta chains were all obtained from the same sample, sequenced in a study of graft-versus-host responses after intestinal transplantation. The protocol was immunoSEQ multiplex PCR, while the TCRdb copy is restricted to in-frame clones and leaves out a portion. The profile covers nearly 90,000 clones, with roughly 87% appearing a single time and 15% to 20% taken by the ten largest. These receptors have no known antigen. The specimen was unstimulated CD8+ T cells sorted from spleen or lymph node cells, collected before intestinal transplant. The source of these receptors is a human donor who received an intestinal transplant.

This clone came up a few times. The DNA of the CDR3 is TGTGCCAGCAGTCCCCAAGGACAGGGTAACTACGAGCAGTACTTC. It codes for CASSPQGQGNYEQYF. The chain combines TRBV27 with TRBJ2-7; the match to TRBD1 covers 8 bases. The ends lost 5 bases at V and 3 bases at J; junction bases unmatched: 9. CDR1 and CDR2 from the germline V gene are MNHEY and SMNVEV (reference sequence). This CDR3 comprises 15 residues.

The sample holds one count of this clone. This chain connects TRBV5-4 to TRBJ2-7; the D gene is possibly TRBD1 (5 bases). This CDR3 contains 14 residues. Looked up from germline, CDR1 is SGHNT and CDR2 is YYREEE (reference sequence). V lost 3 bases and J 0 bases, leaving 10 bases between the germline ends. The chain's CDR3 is CASSWSDSSYEQYF. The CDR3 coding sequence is TGTGCCAGCAGCTGGTCAGACAGCTCCTACGAGCAGTACTTC.

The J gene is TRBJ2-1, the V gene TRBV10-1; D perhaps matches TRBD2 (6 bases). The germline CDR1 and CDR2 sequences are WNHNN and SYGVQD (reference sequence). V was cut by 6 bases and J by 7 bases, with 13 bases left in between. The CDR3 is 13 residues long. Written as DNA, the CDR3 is TGCGCCAGCAGCCCCGGGACTTTTAATGAGCAGTTCTTC. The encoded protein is CASSPGTFNEQFF.

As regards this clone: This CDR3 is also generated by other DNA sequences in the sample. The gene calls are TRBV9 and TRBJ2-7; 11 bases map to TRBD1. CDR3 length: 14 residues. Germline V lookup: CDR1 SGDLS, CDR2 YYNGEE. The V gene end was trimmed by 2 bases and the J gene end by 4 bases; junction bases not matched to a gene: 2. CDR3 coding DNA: TGTGCCAGCAGCGTCGGACAGGGGGCGTACGAGCAGTACTTC. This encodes CASSVGQGAYEQYF.

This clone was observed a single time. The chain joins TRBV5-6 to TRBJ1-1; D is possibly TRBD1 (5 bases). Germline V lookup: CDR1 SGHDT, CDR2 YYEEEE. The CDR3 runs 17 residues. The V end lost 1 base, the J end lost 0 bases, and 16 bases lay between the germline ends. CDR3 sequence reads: CASSLWQGPGMNTEAFF. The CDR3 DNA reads TGTGCCAGCAGCTTGTGGCAGGGACCAGGCATGAACACTGAAGCTTTCTTT.

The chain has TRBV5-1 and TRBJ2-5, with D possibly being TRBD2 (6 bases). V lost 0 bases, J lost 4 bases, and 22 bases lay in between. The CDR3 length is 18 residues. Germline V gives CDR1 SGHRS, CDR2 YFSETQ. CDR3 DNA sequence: TGCGCCAGCAGCTTGGCCGACGGAGAACGGGAGTGGGGAGAGACCCAGTACTTC. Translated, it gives CASSLADGEREWGETQYF.

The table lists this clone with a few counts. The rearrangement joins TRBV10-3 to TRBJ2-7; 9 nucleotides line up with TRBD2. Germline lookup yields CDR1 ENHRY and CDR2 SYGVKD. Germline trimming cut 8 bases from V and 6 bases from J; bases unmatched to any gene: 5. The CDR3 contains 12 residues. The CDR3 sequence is CAILGLAGEQYF. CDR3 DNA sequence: TGTGCCATCTTGGGACTAGCTGGCGAGCAGTACTTC.

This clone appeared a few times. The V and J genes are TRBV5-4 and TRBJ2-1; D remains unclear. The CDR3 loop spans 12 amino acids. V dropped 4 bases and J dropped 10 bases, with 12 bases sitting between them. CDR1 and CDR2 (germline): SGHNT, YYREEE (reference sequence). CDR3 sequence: CASSPTGVEQFF. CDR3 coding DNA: TGTGCCAGCAGCCCGACTGGGGTAGAGCAGTTCTTC.

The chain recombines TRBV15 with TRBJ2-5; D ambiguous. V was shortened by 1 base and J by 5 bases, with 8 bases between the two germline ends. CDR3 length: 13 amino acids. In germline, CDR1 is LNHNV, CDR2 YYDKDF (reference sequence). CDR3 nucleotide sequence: TGTGCCACCAGCAGAGCCACCTTCGAGACCCAGTACTTC. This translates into CATSRATFETQYF.

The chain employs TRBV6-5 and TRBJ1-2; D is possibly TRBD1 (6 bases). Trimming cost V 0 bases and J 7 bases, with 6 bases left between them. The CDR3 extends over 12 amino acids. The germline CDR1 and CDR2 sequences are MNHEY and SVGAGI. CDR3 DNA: TGTGCCAGCAGTTACTCAGGGGGTGGCTACACCTTC. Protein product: CASSYSGGGYTF.

The CDR3 protein is CAFLLSGQLGHSNQPQHF. The CDR3 DNA reads as TGTGCCTTTCTCCTCTCGGGACAGTTGGGGCATAGCAATCAGCCCCAGCATTTT. The chain carries TRBV19 and TRBJ1-5, with 7 bases identical to TRBD1. This CDR3 region has 18 residues. Germline V lookup: CDR1 LNHDA, CDR2 SQIVND (reference sequence). The V segment lost 11 bases and the J segment 0 bases; nucleotides outside the gene matches: 19.

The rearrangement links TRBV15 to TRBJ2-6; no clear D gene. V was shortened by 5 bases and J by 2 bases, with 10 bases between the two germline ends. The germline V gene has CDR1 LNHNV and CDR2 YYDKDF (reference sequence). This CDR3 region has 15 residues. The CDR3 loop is CATSPSAAGANVLTF. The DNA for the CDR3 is TGTGCCACCAGCCCCTCGGCGGCTGGGGCCAACGTCCTGACTTTC.

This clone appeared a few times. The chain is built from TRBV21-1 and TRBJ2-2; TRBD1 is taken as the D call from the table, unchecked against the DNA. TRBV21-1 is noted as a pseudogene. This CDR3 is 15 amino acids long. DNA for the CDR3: TGTGCCAGCCTTGGGACAGGGGTAAGGACCGGGGAGCTGTTTTTT. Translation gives CASLGTGVRTGELFF.

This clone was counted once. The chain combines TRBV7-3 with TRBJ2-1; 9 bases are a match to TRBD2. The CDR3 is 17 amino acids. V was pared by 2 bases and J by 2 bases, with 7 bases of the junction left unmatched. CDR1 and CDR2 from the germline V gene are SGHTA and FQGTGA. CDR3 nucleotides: TGTGCCAGCAGCTTATTTCCTAGCGGGACCCCCTACAATGAGCAGTTCTTC. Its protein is CASSLFPSGTPYNEQFF.

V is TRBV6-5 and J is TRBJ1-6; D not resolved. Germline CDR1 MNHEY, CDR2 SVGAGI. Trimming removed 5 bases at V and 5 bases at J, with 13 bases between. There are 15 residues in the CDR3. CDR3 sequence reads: CASSIRIWHNSPLHF. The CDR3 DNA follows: TGTGCCAGCAGTATCAGGATTTGGCATAATTCACCCCTCCACTTT.

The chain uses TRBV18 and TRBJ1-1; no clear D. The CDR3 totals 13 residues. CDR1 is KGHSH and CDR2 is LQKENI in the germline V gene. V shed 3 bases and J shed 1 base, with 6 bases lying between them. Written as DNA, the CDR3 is TGTGCCAGCTCACCTCAGGAGAACACTGAAGCTTTCTTT. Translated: CASSPQENTEAFF.

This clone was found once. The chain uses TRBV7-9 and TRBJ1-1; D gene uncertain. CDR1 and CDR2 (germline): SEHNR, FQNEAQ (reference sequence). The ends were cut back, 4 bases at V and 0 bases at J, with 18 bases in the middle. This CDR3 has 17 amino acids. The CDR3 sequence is CASSSSRITHMNTEAFF. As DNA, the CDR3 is TGTGCCAGCAGCTCCTCCCGCATTACACACATGAACACTGAAGCTTTCTTT.

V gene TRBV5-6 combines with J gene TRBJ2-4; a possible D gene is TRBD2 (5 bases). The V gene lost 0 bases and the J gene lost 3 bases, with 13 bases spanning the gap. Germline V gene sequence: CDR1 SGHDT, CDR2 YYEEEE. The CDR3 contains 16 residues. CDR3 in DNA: TGTGCCAGCAGCTTGGCCGCTGGCGGAGGCAAAAACATTCAGTACTTC. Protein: CASSLAAGGGKNIQYF.